A single T cell receptor (beta chain) is shown here with its context. The CDR3 has 17 amino acids. In germline, CDR1 is SNHLY, CDR2 FYNNEI. Trimming cost V 7 bases and J 0 bases; bases outside gene matches: 7. Documented time point: newly diagnosed, previously untreated cHL patient sample. Purified CD4+ T cells were obtained from thawed PBMCs through magnetic negative selection. The data stem from a study of PD-1 blockade in classical Hodgkin lymphoma. Method: immunoSEQ multiplex PCR; TCRdb's copy keeps in-frame clones and lacks some. Among under 20,000 clones listed, about four fifths were seen once. The sequenced material came from CD4+ T cells from blood. The chain has TRBV2 and TRBJ2-6; 9 positions match TRBD1. The sequence was obtained from a human donor with classical Hodgkin lymphoma. CDR3 in DNA: TGTGCCAGCACCGGGACAGGGTCTCGCTCTGGGGCCAACGTCCTGACTTTC. Translation: CASTGTGSRSGANVLTF.